This T cell receptor (beta chain) comes out of a study of beta chain features in type 1 diabetes. The V segment lost 5 bases and the J segment 2 bases; nucleotides outside the gene matches: 8. Germline values: CDR1 MNHEY, CDR2 SVGAGI. CDR3 length: 15 amino acids. Study-wide results and limits: Healthy donors had naive, central memory and Treg TCRB repertoires that appeared less similar than those seen among patients.

Of note for this clone: Its antigen remains unidentified.

The study reverse transcribed the entire isolated RNA, so it sequenced expressed TCRB transcripts. Sequenced by immunoSEQ multiplex PCR; TCRdb stores in-frame clones only, minus some. The table includes 350,000 or so clones, less than 20% detected once. The sequence was obtained from a woman between 18 and 30 years old in good health. The genes are TRBV6-5 and TRBJ2-7; TRBD1 matches 8 bases. The specimen sequenced was naive CD4+ T cells from blood. CDR3 sequence: CASSLRQGLTYEQYF. DNA of the CDR3: TGTGCCAGCAGTCTTAGACAGGGGCTGACCTACGAGCAGTACTTC.